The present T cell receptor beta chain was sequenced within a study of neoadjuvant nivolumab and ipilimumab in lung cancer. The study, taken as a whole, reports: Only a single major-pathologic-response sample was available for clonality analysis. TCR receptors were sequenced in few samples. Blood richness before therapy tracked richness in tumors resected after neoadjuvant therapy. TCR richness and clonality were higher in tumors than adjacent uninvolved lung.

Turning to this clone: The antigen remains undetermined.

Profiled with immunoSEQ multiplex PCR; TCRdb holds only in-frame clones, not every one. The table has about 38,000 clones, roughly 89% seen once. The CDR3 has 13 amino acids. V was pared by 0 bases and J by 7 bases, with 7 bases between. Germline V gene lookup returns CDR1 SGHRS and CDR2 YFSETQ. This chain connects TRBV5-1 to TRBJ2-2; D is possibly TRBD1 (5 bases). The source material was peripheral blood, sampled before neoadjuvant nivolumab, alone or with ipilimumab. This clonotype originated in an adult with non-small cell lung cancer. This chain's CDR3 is CASSLGQGGELFF. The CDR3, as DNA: TGCGCCAGCAGCTTGGGCCAGGGCGGGGAGCTGTTTTTT.